This T cell receptor (beta chain) was obtained from a study of lymphopenia after photon versus proton radiotherapy. The study, taken as a whole, reports: After lymphocyte nadir, photon-treated repertoires showed oligoclonal expansion, especially CD8+ Temra. Proton therapy kept repertoires fairly stable, unlike photons, which gained effector/memory cells. Survival link was tested only in deceased patients; proton benefit remains a possibility. In patients who died, overall survival fell as post-nadir TCR diversity dropped more.

For this clone: Its antigen remains unknown.

Germline loops: CDR1 MDHEN, CDR2 SYDVKM. The CDR3 has 15 amino acids. V was pared by 3 bases and J by 2 bases, with 11 bases between. Repertoires were generated with immunoSEQ multiplex PCR, while TCRdb's copy carries only in-frame clones and drops some. The profile shows tens of thousands of clones, about 88% of them singletons. The source material was peripheral blood, sampled from a patient treated with proton-based radiotherapy. This TCR was recovered from a man in his 60s with pancreatic cancer. The chain is built from TRBV28 and TRBJ2-4, with unresolved D. For the CDR3, the DNA is TGTGCCAGCAGTTTTTTTCTTGGAACCAAAAACATTCAGTACTTC. Encoded protein: CASSFFLGTKNIQYF.